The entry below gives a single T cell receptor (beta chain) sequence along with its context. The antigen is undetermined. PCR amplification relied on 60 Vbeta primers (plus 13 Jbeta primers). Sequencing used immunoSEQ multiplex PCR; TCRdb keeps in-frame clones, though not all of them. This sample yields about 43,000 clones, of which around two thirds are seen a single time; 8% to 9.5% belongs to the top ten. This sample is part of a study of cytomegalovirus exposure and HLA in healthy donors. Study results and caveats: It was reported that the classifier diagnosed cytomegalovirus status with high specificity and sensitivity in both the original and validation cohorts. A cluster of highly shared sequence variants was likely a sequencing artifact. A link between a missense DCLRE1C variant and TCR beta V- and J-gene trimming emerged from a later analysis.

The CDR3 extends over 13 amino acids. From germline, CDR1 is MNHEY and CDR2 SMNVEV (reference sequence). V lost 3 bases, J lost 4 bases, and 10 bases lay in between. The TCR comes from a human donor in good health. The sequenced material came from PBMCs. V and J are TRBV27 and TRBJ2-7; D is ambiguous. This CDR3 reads CASSFLIGYEQYF. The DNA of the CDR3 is TGTGCCAGCAGTTTCCTGATCGGGTACGAGCAGTACTTC.